This TCR beta chain was retrieved from a study of blood T cell repertoires in COVID-19. Study-level background: Acute and convalescent COVID-19 specimens originated in the United States, Italy and Spain. PBMCs, B-cell-depleted T cells, or T cells provided the cDNA or gDNA that made up the material.

Authors' processing steps: Nucleated cell counts were estimated from reference gene primer amplification. This table comes from immunoSEQ multiplex PCR, and its TCRdb copy is limited to in-frame clones, with some not included. From that table come the V and J calls and clone size; the DNA was used to work out D and trimming. The sample includes 150,000 to 200,000 clones, 65% to 90% of them seen just once. From germline, CDR1 is SGHRS and CDR2 YFSETQ. This CDR3 contains 14 residues. The V and J ends lost 5 bases and 6 bases respectively, with 17 bases between them. This receptor was identified in a man in his forties or fifties with active or convalescent COVID-19. This chain uses TRBV5-1 with TRBJ1-2; tentative D call: TRBD1 (6 bases). The sample consisted of peripheral blood. CDR3 amino acids: CASSTGTPTDGYTF. CDR3 coding DNA: TGCGCCAGCAGTACCGGGACACCAACAGATGGCTACACCTTC.